A single sample gave rise to the 32 T cell receptor beta chains below, sequenced in a study of persistence of HIV-infected CD4 T cells. For these receptors, no antigen is known. Nonspecific anti-CD3/anti-CD28 bead stimulation represents the broad CD4+ T cell repertoire. Responding CD4+ T cells were sorted by upregulation of both CD40 ligand and CD69. Sequencing used immunoSEQ version 4 in survey mode. The assay was immunoSEQ multiplex PCR, and TCRdb's table has in-frame clones only and misses some. This sample has 35,000 to 40,000 clones, with about 87% found just once. The source was CD4+ T cells sorted from PBMCs after roughly 18-hour stimulation, collected from a patient who received antiretroviral therapy. The origin of the receptors is an adult man with HIV who was CMV-seropositive.

The V call is TRBV9, the J call TRBJ1-5; D is unclear. Germline CDR1 and CDR2: SGDLS and YYNGEE. The V end lost 2 bases, the J end lost 4 bases, and 10 bases lay between the germline ends. This CDR3 is 14 amino acids long. The CDR3 bases are TGTGCCAGCAGCGTGGAACCACAGAATCAGCCCCAGCATTTT. Translating it yields CASSVEPQNQPQHF.

The CDR3 DNA sequence: TGTGCCAGCACCCGAGGGGCGATCGGGGAGCTGTTTTTT. This encodes CASTRGAIGELFF. The chain uses TRBV6-6 and TRBJ2-2, with D tentatively TRBD1 or TRBD2 (5 bases each). CDR1 and CDR2 from the germline V gene are MNHNY and SVGAGI (reference sequence). Trimming stripped 7 bases from V and 7 bases from J, with 13 bases between. CDR3 length: 13 amino acids.

The CDR3 DNA follows: TGTGCCAGTGCCCGACAGGGCACCTATGGCTACACCTTC. It yields the protein CASARQGTYGYTF. V usage is TRBV19 and J usage is TRBJ1-2; 7 bases map to TRBD1. Per germline, CDR1 LNHDA and CDR2 SQIVND (reference sequence). V shed 8 bases, J shed 4 bases, and the junction held 7 bases outside the gene matches. This CDR3 has 13 amino acids.

V usage is TRBV5-1 and J usage is TRBJ1-4, with D possibly TRBD1 on 6 matching bases. The CDR3 is 18 amino acids. Trimming took off 3 bases at V and 2 bases at J, with 20 bases between the two ends. In germline, CDR1 is SGHRS, CDR2 YFSETQ. CDR3 sequence (DNA): TGCGCCAGCAGCTCCCGGCGGGGGGCGATTGATACTAATGAAAAACTGTTTTTT. It specifies CASSSRRGAIDTNEKLFF.

This clone was recorded once. The genes are TRBV12-3 or TRBV12-4 and TRBJ1-1; the D gene is possibly TRBD1 (6 bases). The CDR3 sequence is 12 residues long. Trimming removed 5 bases at V and 6 bases at J, with 10 bases between. The CDR3 coding sequence is TGTGCCAGCAGTAGGGGGACCGCTGAAGCTTTCTTT. It codes for CASSRGTAEAFF.

The V and J genes are TRBV12-3 or TRBV12-4 and TRBJ1-5; 9 bases are shared with TRBD1. This CDR3 is built from 13 residues. V dropped 5 bases and J dropped 6; count of bases not matched to a gene: 2. This CDR3 reads CASSGTGTQPQHF. The CDR3 region has the DNA TGTGCCAGCAGTGGGACAGGGACTCAGCCCCAGCATTTT.

The rearrangement links TRBV6-4 to TRBJ1-6, with D possibly being TRBD1 (5 bases). Trimming left V 4 bases short and J 8 bases short, with 15 bases between. Germline V gene sequence: CDR1 MRHNA, CDR2 SNTAGT. The CDR3 has 15 amino acids. This CDR3 is CASSVGGGIDSPLHF. CDR3 DNA sequence: TGTGCCAGCAGTGTCGGGGGAGGGATTGATTCACCCCTCCACTTT.

The chain combines TRBV7-8 with TRBJ1-1; D might be TRBD1 (5 bases). V lost 3 bases and J 0 bases, leaving 14 bases between the germline ends. CDR3 length equals 16 residues. CDR1 and CDR2 from the germline V gene are SGHVS and FQNEAQ. CDR3 region: CASSFRGRTLNTEAFF. In nucleotides, the CDR3 is TGTGCCAGCAGCTTTAGGGGCAGGACCCTGAACACTGAAGCTTTCTTT.

The V call is TRBV2, the J call TRBJ2-2; tentative D call: TRBD1 (5 bases). This CDR3 region has 15 residues. V was shortened by 5 bases and J by 0 bases, with 10 bases between the two germline ends. Germline V gene data show CDR1 as SNHLY and CDR2 as FYNNEI. The CDR3 region has the DNA TGTGCCAGCAGTCTTCAGGGTCCGAACACCGGGGAGCTGTTTTTT. Protein product: CASSLQGPNTGELFF.

The chain recombines TRBV27 with TRBJ2-1; 9 bases are shared with TRBD2. The germline gives CDR1 MNHEY, CDR2 SMNVEV (reference sequence). V dropped 5 bases and J dropped 3; count of bases not matched to a gene: 11. The CDR3 runs to 17 residues. The CDR3 DNA reads as TGTGCCAGCAGTGCGGCGACTATAGCGGGGGACTACAATGAGCAGTTCTTC. Residues: CASSAATIAGDYNEQFF.

The chain links TRBV15 to TRBJ2-1, with TRBD1 matching over 7 bases. The germline V gene encodes CDR1 LNHNV and CDR2 YYDKDF (reference sequence). The CDR3 is 15 residues long. V lost 5 bases and J lost 2; bases outside the gene matches: 6. Here the CDR3 reads CATSPRQGTYNEQFF. CDR3 nucleotide sequence: TGTGCCACCAGCCCTCGACAGGGCACCTACAATGAGCAGTTCTTC.

The chain carries TRBV2 and TRBJ2-5, with TRBD2 matching 10 bases. Matching the DNA end better, TRBJ2-7 makes the J call doubtful. CDR3 length: 14 residues. Germline V gene sequence: CDR1 SNHLY, CDR2 FYNNEI. As DNA, the CDR3 is TGTGCCAGCAGCGGACTAGCGGCCCTTTACGAGCAGTACTTC. It codes for CASSGLAALYEQYF.

The genes are TRBV2 and TRBJ1-2; no definite D call. Germline CDR1 and CDR2: SNHLY and FYNNEI. CDR3 length: 13 amino acids. Trimming stripped 6 bases from V and 8 bases from J, with 16 bases between. CDR3 residues: CASRGVLSYGYTF. CDR3 DNA: TGTGCCAGCAGGGGAGTGTTGTCGTACGGCTACACCTTC.

The J gene is TRBJ2-1, the V gene TRBV4-3, with D unclear. The V end lost 0 bases, the J end lost 7 bases, and 10 bases lay between the germline ends. The CDR3 extends over 14 amino acids. The germline gives CDR1 LGHNA, CDR2 YSLEER. The CDR3 protein is CASSQEETANEQFF. The CDR3 DNA follows: TGCGCCAGCAGCCAAGAAGAGACTGCAAATGAGCAGTTCTTC.

V usage is TRBV20-1 and J usage is TRBJ1-6; D call uncertain. This CDR3 region has 14 residues. The V end lost 3 bases, the J end lost 7 bases, and 13 bases lay between the germline ends. Germline CDR1 and CDR2: DFQATT and SNEGSKA (reference sequence). The CDR3: CSASGGRENSPLHF. The CDR3 DNA is TGCAGTGCTAGTGGAGGGAGGGAGAATTCACCCCTCCACTTT.

V usage is TRBV6-2 or TRBV6-3 and J usage is TRBJ2-6, with 10 bases lining up with TRBD1. Germline CDR1 is MNHEY and CDR2 is SVGEGT. This CDR3 has 17 residues. V dropped 4 bases and J dropped 1; count of bases not matched to a gene: 4. CDR3 sequence (DNA): TGTGCCAGCAGTTCCGGGACAGGGGTGTCTGGGGCCAACGTCCTGACTTTC. Encoded protein: CASSSGTGVSGANVLTF.

The chain combines TRBV12-3 or TRBV12-4 with TRBJ1-1; D is ambiguous. V lost 2 bases, J lost 1 base, and 5 bases lay in between. CDR3 length: 13 residues. The CDR3, as DNA: TGTGCCAGCAGTTTAAAAGGGAACACTGAAGCTTTCTTT. As protein: CASSLKGNTEAFF.

The chain recombines TRBV10-3 with TRBJ1-5, with 10 bases lining up with TRBD1. The V gene end was trimmed by 3 bases and the J gene end by 7 bases; junction bases not matched to a gene: 6. There are 15 residues in the CDR3. Germline lookup yields CDR1 ENHRY and CDR2 SYGVKD. CDR3 sequence reads: CAISDRQGARQPQHF. In DNA, the CDR3 is TGTGCCATCAGTGACCGACAGGGGGCAAGACAGCCCCAGCATTTT.

The chain recombines TRBV28 with TRBJ2-6; 7 bases match TRBD1. Germline V gene data show CDR1 as MDHEN and CDR2 as SYDVKM. With V trimmed by 2 bases and J by 2 bases, 6 bases remained unmatched. The CDR3 covers 17 residues. This CDR3 is CASSLRQGVPGANVLTF. The CDR3 bases are TGTGCCAGCAGTTTAAGGCAGGGGGTTCCTGGGGCCAACGTCCTGACTTTC.

This CDR3 reads CASRQRTSNTEAFF. The DNA for the CDR3 is TGTGCCTCCCGACAGCGAACATCTAACACTGAAGCTTTCTTT. This rearrangement joins TRBV30 to TRBJ1-1, with a possible D match to TRBD1 (5 bases). Germline CDR1 GTSNPN, CDR2 SVGIG (reference sequence). The CDR3 runs to 14 residues. Trimming took 7 bases from V and 2 from J, leaving 17 bases between them.

The J gene is TRBJ2-2, the V gene TRBV7-2; D gene uncertain. CDR1 and CDR2 from the germline V gene are SGHTA and FQGNSA. The CDR3 totals 15 residues. V lost 4 bases to trimming and J lost 4 bases, with 13 bases between them. CDR3 sequence reads: CASSSSRGGTGELFF. DNA for the CDR3: TGTGCCAGCAGCTCCAGTCGAGGTGGCACCGGGGAGCTGTTTTTT.

The V gene is TRBV2, the J gene TRBJ1-1, with D hard to call. V lost 5 bases, J lost 0 bases, and 7 bases lay in between. Germline V gives CDR1 SNHLY, CDR2 FYNNEI. The CDR3 is 13 amino acids. The CDR3, as DNA: TGTGCCAGCAGTATTCACTTGAACACTGAAGCTTTCTTT. Its protein is CASSIHLNTEAFF. The full variable domain, its missing parts supplied by reference TRBV2 and TRBJ1-1, is EPEVTQTPSHQVTQMGQEVILRCVPISNHLYFYWYRQILGQKVEFLVSFYNNEISEKSEIFDDQFSVERPDGSNFTLKIRSTKLEDSAMYFCASSIHLNTEAFFGQGTRLTVV.

This chain connects TRBV30 to TRBJ1-6, with TRBD1 as a possible D gene (5 bases). V lost 1 base, J lost 4 bases, and 17 bases lay in between. This CDR3 is built from 17 residues. The V gene's germline CDR1 is GTSNPN and CDR2 SVGIG (reference sequence). The CDR3 sequence: CAWSEMGSGIYNSPLHF. CDR3 nucleotide sequence: TGTGCCTGGAGTGAGATGGGGTCAGGGATATATAATTCACCCCTCCACTTT.

V gene TRBV6-2 or TRBV6-3 combines with J gene TRBJ1-5; 10 bases are shared with TRBD1. The CDR3 totals 18 residues. The V gene's germline CDR1 is MNHEY and CDR2 SVGEGT. J lost 2 bases, V lost 6 bases, and 13 bases had no gene match. This CDR3 is CASSPLASGTGGNQPQHF. CDR3 DNA: TGTGCCAGCAGCCCTCTTGCCTCCGGGACAGGGGGCAATCAGCCCCAGCATTTT.

This clone was seen a handful of times. V is TRBV3-1 (or the pseudogene TRBV3-2) and J is TRBJ1-6; D is ambiguous. The germline gives CDR1 LGHDT, CDR2 YNNKEL (reference sequence). CDR3 size: 12 residues. Trimming cost V 4 bases and J 9 bases, with 7 bases left between them. This CDR3 reads CASSRSTSPLHF. The CDR3 DNA follows: TGTGCCAGCAGCCGCAGCACTTCACCCCTCCACTTT.

The rearrangement uses TRBV4-1 and TRBJ1-1, with D possibly matching TRBD1 (5 bases). With 6 bases removed from V and 1 base from J, the gap between germline ends came to 12 bases. This CDR3 has 14 residues. Germline values: CDR1 MGHRA, CDR2 YSYEKL. The CDR3 protein is CASRTGTGNTEAFF. CDR3 coding DNA: TGCGCCAGCAGAACCGGGACGGGGAACACTGAAGCTTTCTTT.

This clone has a single count. This chain connects TRBV28 to TRBJ2-3; tentative D call: TRBD2 (7 bases). The germline gives CDR1 MDHEN, CDR2 SYDVKM. The V gene lost 11 bases and the J gene lost 5 bases, with 20 bases spanning the gap. The CDR3 covers 14 residues. CDR3 nucleotide sequence: TGTGCCCTGGGGGGCGGGGGAGTAGGAGATACGCAGTATTTT. This sequence encodes CALGGGGVGDTQYF. Together with reference TRBV28 and TRBJ2-3, the CDR3 gives the full variable domain: DVKVTQSSRYLVKRTGEKVFLECVQDMDHENMFWYRQDPGLGLRLIYFSYDVKMKEKGDIPEGYSVSREKKERFSLILESASTNQTSMYLCALGGGGVGDTQYFGPGTRLTVL.

The chain links TRBV11-3 to TRBJ2-1; no clear D. Per the germline V gene, CDR1 is SGHNT and CDR2 is YENEEA. CDR3 length equals 15 residues. Trimming shortened V by 1 base and J by 0 bases, and 7 bases separated the two germline ends. The CDR3 sequence: CASSLGRSSYNEQFF. The CDR3 DNA is TGTGCCAGCAGCTTAGGGCGTAGCTCCTACAATGAGCAGTTCTTC.

The chain employs TRBV30 and TRBJ2-6, with a weak D call TRBD1 (7 bases). V lost 0 bases, J lost 0 bases, and 9 bases lay in between. Germline V gives CDR1 GTSNPN, CDR2 SVGIG (reference sequence). This CDR3 is built from 16 residues. The CDR3 bases are TGTGCCTGGAGTGTCCAGGGGGGCTCTGGGGCCAACGTCCTGACTTTC. This gives the protein CAWSVQGGSGANVLTF.

This clone is labeled medium-sized. This chain joins TRBV2 and TRBJ1-3; D is unclear. Trimming removed 1 base from V and 0 bases from J, with 10 bases in between. The CDR3 covers 16 residues. Germline V gene data show CDR1 as SNHLY and CDR2 as FYNNEI. DNA of the CDR3: TGTGCCAGCAGTGAAGGGCAGCGCTACTCTGGAAACACCATATATTTT. This codes for CASSEGQRYSGNTIYF.

The table lists this clone with a count of one. The chain joins TRBV5-1 to TRBJ1-2; tentative D call: TRBD1 (5 bases). V dropped 5 bases and J dropped 4 bases, with 12 bases sitting between them. This CDR3 is 13 amino acids long. Germline V CDR1 and CDR2: SGHRS, YFSETQ. As DNA, the CDR3 is TGCGCCAGCAGTTCCCGTGGGGGCTATGGCTACACCTTC. Residues: CASSSRGGYGYTF.

V gene TRBV19 combines with J gene TRBJ1-3; weak D call: TRBD1 (5 bases). The CDR3 is 16 residues long. In germline, CDR1 is LNHDA, CDR2 SQIVND (reference sequence). Trimming left V 5 bases short and J 3 bases short, with 17 bases between. CDR3 region: CASSPQGRAFGNTIYF. CDR3 coding DNA: TGTGCCAGTAGTCCCCAGGGCCGAGCTTTTGGAAACACCATATATTTT. Filled out from reference TRBV19 and TRBJ1-3, the complete variable domain reads DGGITQSPKYLFRKEGQNVTLSCEQNLNHDAMYWYRQDPGQGLRLIYYSQIVNDFQKGDIAEGYSVSREKKESFPLTVTSAQKNPTAFYLCASSPQGRAFGNTIYFGEGSWLTVV.